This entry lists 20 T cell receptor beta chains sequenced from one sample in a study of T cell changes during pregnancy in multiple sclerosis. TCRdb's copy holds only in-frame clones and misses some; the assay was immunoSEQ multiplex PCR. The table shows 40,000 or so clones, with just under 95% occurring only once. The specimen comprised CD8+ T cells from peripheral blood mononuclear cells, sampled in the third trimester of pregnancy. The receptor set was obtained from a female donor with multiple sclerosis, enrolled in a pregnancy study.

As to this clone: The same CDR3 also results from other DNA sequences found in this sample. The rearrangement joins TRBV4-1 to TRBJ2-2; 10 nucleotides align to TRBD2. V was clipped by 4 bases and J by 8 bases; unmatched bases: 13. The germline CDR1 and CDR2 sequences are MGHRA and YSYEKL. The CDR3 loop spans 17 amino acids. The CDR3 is CASSRPLAGDAPGELFF. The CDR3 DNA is TGCGCCAGCAGCCGACCCCTAGCGGGGGACGCCCCGGGGGAGCTGTTTTTT.

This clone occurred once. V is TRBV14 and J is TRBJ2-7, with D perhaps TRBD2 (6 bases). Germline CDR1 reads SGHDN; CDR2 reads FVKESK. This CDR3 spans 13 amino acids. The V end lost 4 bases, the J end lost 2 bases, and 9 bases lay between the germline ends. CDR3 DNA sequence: TGTGCCAGCAGCCGCTGGGGGGCCTACGAGCAGTACTTC. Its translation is CASSRWGAYEQYF. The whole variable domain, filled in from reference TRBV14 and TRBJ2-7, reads EAGVTQFPSHSVIEKGQTVTLRCDPISGHDNLYWYRRVMGKEIKFLLHFVKESKQDESGMPNNRFLAERTGGTYSTLKVQPAELEDSGVYFCASSRWGAYEQYFGPGTRLTVT.

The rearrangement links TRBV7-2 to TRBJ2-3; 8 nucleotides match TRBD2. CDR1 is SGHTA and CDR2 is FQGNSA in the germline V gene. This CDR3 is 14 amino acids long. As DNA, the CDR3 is TGTGCTCTTACTACGGGGGGGCCATCAGATACGCAGTATTTT. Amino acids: CALTTGGPSDTQYF. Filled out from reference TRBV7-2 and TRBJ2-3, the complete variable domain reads GAGVSQSPSNKVTEKGKDVELRCDPISGHTALYWYRQSLGQGLEFLIYFQGNSAPDKSGLPSDRFSAERTGGSVSTLTIQRTQQEDSAVYLCALTTGGPSDTQYFGPGTRLTVL.

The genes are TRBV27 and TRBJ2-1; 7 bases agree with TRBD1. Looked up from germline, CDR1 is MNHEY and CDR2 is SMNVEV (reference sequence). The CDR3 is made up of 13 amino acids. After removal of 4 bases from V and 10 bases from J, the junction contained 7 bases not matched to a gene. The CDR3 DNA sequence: TGTGCCAGCAGTTCCCCTCAGGGGGACGAGCAGTTCTTC. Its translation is CASSSPQGDEQFF.

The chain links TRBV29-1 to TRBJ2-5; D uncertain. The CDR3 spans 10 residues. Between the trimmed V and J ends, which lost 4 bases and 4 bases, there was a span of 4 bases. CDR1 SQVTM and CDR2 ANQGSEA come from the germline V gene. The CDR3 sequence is CSVVSETQYF. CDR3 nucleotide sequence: TGCAGCGTTGTATCAGAGACCCAGTACTTC.

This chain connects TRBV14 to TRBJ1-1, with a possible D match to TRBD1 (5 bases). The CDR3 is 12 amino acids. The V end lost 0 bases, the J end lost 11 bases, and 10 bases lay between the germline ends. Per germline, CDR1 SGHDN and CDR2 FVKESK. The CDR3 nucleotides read TGTGCCAGCAGCCAAGACCCCCGGGGGGCTTTCTTT. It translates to CASSQDPRGAFF. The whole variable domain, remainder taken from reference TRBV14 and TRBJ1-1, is EAGVTQFPSHSVIEKGQTVTLRCDPISGHDNLYWYRRVMGKEIKFLLHFVKESKQDESGMPNNRFLAERTGGTYSTLKVQPAELEDSGVYFCASSQDPRGAFFGQGTRLTVV.

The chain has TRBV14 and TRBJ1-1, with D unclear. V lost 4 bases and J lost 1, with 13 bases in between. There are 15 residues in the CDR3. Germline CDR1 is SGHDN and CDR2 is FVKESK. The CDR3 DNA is TGTGCCAGCAGCCCCCACGGAGGTTCGAACACTGAAGCTTTCTTT. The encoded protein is CASSPHGGSNTEAFF.

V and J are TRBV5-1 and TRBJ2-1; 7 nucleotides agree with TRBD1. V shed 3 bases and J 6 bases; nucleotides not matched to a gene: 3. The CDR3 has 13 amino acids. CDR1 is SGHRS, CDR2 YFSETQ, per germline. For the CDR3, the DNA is TGCGCCAGCAGCTGGGACAGAATCAATGAGCAGTTCTTC. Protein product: CASSWDRINEQFF. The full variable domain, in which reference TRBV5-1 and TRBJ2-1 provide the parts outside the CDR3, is KAGVTQTPRYLIKTRGQQVTLSCSPISGHRSVSWYQQTPGQGLQFLFEYFSETQRNKGNFPGRFSGRQFSNSRSEMNVSTLELGDSALYLCASSWDRINEQFFGPGTRLTVL.

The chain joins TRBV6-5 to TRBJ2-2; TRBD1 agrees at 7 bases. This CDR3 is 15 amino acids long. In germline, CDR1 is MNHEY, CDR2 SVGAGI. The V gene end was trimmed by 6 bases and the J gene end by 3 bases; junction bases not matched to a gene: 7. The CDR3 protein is CASSPRDSYTGELFF. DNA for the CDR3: TGTGCCAGCAGCCCCCGGGACAGCTACACCGGGGAGCTGTTTTTT.

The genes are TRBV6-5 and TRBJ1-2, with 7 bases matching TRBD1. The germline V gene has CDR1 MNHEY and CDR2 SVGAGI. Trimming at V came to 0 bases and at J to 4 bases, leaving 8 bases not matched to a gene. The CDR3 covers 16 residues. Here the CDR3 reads CASSYSSGQIFYGYTF. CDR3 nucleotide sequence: TGTGCCAGCAGTTACTCATCGGGACAGATTTTCTATGGCTACACCTTC.

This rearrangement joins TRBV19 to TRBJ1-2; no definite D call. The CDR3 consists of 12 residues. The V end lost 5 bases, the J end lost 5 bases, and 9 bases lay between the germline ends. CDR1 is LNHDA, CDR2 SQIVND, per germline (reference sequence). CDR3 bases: TGTGCCAGTAGTGCCGGTATATATGGCTACACCTTC. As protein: CASSAGIYGYTF.

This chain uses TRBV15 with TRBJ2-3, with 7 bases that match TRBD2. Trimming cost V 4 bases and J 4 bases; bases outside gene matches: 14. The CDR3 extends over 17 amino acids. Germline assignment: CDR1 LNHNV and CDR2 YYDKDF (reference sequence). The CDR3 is CATSNAGVTGRADTQYF. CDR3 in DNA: TGTGCCACCAGCAACGCCGGAGTAACGGGGAGGGCAGATACGCAGTATTTT.

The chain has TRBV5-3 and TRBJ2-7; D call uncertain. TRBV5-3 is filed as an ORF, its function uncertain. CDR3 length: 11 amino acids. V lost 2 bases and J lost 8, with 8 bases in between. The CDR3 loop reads CARSLSNKQYF. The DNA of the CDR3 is TGTGCCAGAAGCTTATCTAATAAGCAGTACTTC.

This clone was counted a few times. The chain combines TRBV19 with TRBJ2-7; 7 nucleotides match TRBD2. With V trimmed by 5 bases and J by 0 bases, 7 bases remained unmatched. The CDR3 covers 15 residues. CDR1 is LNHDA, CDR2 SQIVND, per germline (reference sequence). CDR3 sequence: CASSPGAGTSYEQYF. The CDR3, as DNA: TGTGCCAGTAGTCCTGGAGCGGGGACCTCCTACGAGCAGTACTTC.

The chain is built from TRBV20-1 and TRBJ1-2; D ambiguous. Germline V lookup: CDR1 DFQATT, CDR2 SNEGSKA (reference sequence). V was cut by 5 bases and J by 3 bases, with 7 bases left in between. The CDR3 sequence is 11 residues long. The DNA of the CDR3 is TGCAGTGCTCCCAGATACTATGGCTACACCTTC. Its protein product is CSAPRYYGYTF.

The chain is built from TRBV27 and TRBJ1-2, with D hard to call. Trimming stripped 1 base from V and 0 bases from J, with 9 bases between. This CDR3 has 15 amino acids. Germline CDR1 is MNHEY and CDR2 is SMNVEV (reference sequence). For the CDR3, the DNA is TGTGCCAGCAGTTTATTCCCAGATTCTAACTATGGCTACACCTTC. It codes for CASSLFPDSNYGYTF.

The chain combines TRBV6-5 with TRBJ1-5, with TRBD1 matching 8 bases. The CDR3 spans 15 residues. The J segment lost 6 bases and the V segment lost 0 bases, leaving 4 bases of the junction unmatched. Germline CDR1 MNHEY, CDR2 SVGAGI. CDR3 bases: TGTGCCAGCAGTTACTCACAGGGGGAAAGTCAGCCCCAGCATTTT. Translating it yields CASSYSQGESQPQHF.

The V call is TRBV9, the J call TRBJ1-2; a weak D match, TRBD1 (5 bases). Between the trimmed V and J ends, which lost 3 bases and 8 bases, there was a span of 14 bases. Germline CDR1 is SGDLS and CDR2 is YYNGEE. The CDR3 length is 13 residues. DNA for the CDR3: TGTGCCAGCAGCGGATCCAGGGTTGCCGGCTACACCTTC. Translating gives CASSGSRVAGYTF.

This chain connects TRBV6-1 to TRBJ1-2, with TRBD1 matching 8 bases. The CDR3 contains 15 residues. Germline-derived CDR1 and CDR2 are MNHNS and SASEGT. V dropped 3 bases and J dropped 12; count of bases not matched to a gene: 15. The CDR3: CASSDRVVVGQGDTF. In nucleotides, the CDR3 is TGTGCCAGCAGTGACAGGGTCGTGGTAGGACAGGGAGACACCTTC.

In DNA, the CDR3 is TGTGCCAGCAGCTTAACCCACAGCAACAATGAGCAGTTCTTC. This gives the protein CASSLTHSNNEQFF. The rearrangement uses TRBV7-9 and TRBJ2-1; unclear D gene. The V gene's germline CDR1 is SEHNR and CDR2 FQNEAQ (reference sequence). This CDR3 region has 14 residues. The V end was cut by 2 bases, the J end by 5 bases, with 10 bases between.